The next 26 T cell receptor beta chains were all read from a single sample in a study of T cells in localized non-small cell lung cancer. Clones were read by immunoSEQ multiplex PCR, and TCRdb kept only the in-frame ones, dropping some. The sample includes about 1,300 clones, about a fifth of them seen just once. The source was normal lung tissue next to the tumor, collected before any cancer treatment. The source of these receptors is a male donor aged 60 or over with stage III squamous cell lung carcinoma.

This clone showed up just a few times. The rearrangement uses TRBV11-3 and TRBJ1-2; no clear D. This CDR3 contains 14 residues. The germline gives CDR1 SGHNT, CDR2 YENEEA. Trimming stripped 3 bases from V and 2 bases from J, with 10 bases between. CDR3 sequence: CASSFLLGNYGYTF. In DNA, the CDR3 is TGTGCCAGCAGCTTTCTGTTGGGCAACTATGGCTACACCTTC.

This clone is categorized as medium-sized. The rearrangement uses TRBV11-3 and TRBJ1-2, with 7 positions matching TRBD1. V trimming: 5 bases; J trimming: 0 bases; junction bases outside the gene matches: 12. Germline V lookup: CDR1 SGHNT, CDR2 YENEEA. This CDR3 is built from 17 residues. The CDR3 spells CASSQTGTVTSNYGYTF. Here the CDR3 DNA reads TGTGCCAGCAGCCAAACCGGGACAGTTACCTCTAACTATGGCTACACCTTC.

The chain uses TRBV9 and TRBJ1-2; D is unresolved. Between the trimmed V and J ends, which lost 0 bases and 4 bases, there was a span of 10 bases. The CDR3 covers 14 residues. Per germline, CDR1 SGDLS and CDR2 YYNGEE. The CDR3 bases are TGTGCCAGCAGCGTAGACGTCGACCCCTATGGCTACACCTTC. This gives the protein CASSVDVDPYGYTF.

This clone was detected a few times. DNA for the CDR3: TGTGCCAGCAGCTTAGATCCCTACAGAGGCACTGAAGCTTTCTTT. Amino acids: CASSLDPYRGTEAFF. The chain joins TRBV11-3 to TRBJ1-1; D is unresolved. Deletions cut 0 bases from V and 4 bases from J, with 12 bases between. Germline assignment: CDR1 SGHNT and CDR2 YENEEA. The length of the CDR3 is 15 residues.

The chain uses TRBV11-3 and TRBJ1-6, with TRBD1 identical over 7 bases. The CDR3 consists of 14 residues. Looked up from germline, CDR1 is SGHNT and CDR2 is YENEEA. Germline trimming cut 2 bases from V and 8 bases from J; bases unmatched to any gene: 3. The CDR3 nucleotides read TGTGCCAGCAGCTTATGGGACAGTGATTCACCCCTCCACTTT. Amino acids: CASSLWDSDSPLHF.

The chain couples TRBV15 to TRBJ2-1, with 9 bases that match TRBD2. Germline CDR1 reads LNHNV; CDR2 reads YYDKDF (reference sequence). With V trimmed by 6 bases and J by 5 bases, 8 bases remained unmatched. This CDR3 is built from 15 residues. CDR3 loop: CATRIAGGRHNEQFF. CDR3 sequence (DNA): TGTGCCACCAGAATCGCGGGGGGGCGGCACAATGAGCAGTTCTTC.

CDR3 DNA sequence: TGTGCCAGCACCGGGACAGGGCGGATAGATACGCAGTATTTT. The encoded protein is CASTGTGRIDTQYF. The chain uses TRBV11-3 and TRBJ2-3; 9 nucleotides align to TRBD1. With V trimmed by 7 bases and J by 5 bases, 7 bases remained unmatched. CDR1 SGHNT and CDR2 YENEEA come from the germline V gene. This CDR3 spans 14 amino acids.

Relative to its sample, this clone is medium-sized (0.01 to 0.1%). DNA of the CDR3: TGTGCCAGCAGGTGGACAGGGGGCGCTTATACCGGGGAGCTGTTTTTT. It translates to CASRWTGGAYTGELFF. J is TRBJ2-2 and V is TRBV6-8, with TRBD1 matching 11 bases. The germline V gene has CDR1 MNHGY and CDR2 SAAAGT. With 6 bases clipped from V and 5 bases from J, the junction kept 8 bases outside the gene matches. The CDR3 extends over 16 amino acids.

This CDR3 is CASSDADREETQYF. The CDR3 nucleotides read TGTGCCAGCAGTGATGCGGACAGGGAAGAGACCCAGTACTTC. The V and J genes are TRBV6-8 and TRBJ2-5; 8 bases are a match to TRBD1. Germline CDR1 is MNHGY and CDR2 is SAAAGT. The length of the CDR3 is 14 residues. V gave up 5 bases and J gave up 3 bases; unmatched junction bases: 5.

This clone has just a few counts. The V and J genes are TRBV11-3 and TRBJ1-1; 7 bases fit TRBD1. This CDR3 is built from 14 residues. Germline CDR1 reads SGHNT; CDR2 reads YENEEA. V lost 2 bases to trimming and J lost 4 bases; unmatched junction nucleotides: 4. As DNA, the CDR3 is TGTGCCAGCAGCTTAACGACAGGGACCACTGAAGCTTTCTTT. Amino acids: CASSLTTGTTEAFF.

This clone was counted between two and nine times. This chain links TRBV11-3 with TRBJ2-1, with D possibly being TRBD1 (6 bases). The CDR3 is 17 amino acids. The V end was cut by 5 bases, the J end by 6 bases, with 23 bases between. The germline V gene encodes CDR1 SGHNT and CDR2 YENEEA. CDR3 region: CASSIMKGHPVVNEQFF. The CDR3 DNA is TGTGCCAGCAGCATTATGAAGGGACACCCGGTCGTCAATGAGCAGTTCTTC. The variable domain in full, with the rest retrieved from reference TRBV11-3 and TRBJ2-1, is EAGVVQSPRYKIIEKKQPVAFWCNPISGHNTLYWYLQNLGQGPELLIRYENEEAVDDSQLPKDRFSAERLKGVDSTLKIQPAELGDSAVYLCASSIMKGHPVVNEQFFGPGTRLTVL.

The genes are TRBV6-8 and TRBJ1-2; 10 bases are shared with TRBD1. V shed 9 bases and J 5 bases; nucleotides not matched to a gene: 9. The CDR3 length is 14 residues. Germline assignment: CDR1 MNHGY and CDR2 SAAAGT. CDR3 amino acids: CASQLTGGAYGYTF. CDR3 nucleotides: TGTGCCAGTCAGTTGACAGGGGGCGCATATGGCTACACCTTC.

The rearrangement joins TRBV12-1 to TRBJ2-5; the table's D call, TRBD2, has no DNA check behind it. TRBV12-1 is classified as a pseudogene. CDR3 length: 18 amino acids. CDR3 nucleotides: TGTGCCAGCAGCCCCGGGACGGCCCAAGATAGCGGGGGGGAGACCCAGTACTTC. Residues: CASSPGTAQDSGGETQYF.

This clone showed up just a few times. The chain combines TRBV5-1 with TRBJ1-3, with TRBD1 as a possible D gene (6 bases). V dropped 4 bases and J dropped 0 bases, with 20 bases sitting between them. There are 18 residues in the CDR3. The germline V gene has CDR1 SGHRS and CDR2 YFSETQ. CDR3 DNA sequence: TGCGCCAGCAGCCCTACTCCGGGACAAGAACTCTCTGGAAACACCATATATTTT. Protein: CASSPTPGQELSGNTIYF.

This clone was seen a few times. V and J are TRBV11-3 and TRBJ2-4, with unresolved D. CDR3 size: 15 residues. The V and J ends lost 1 base and 0 bases respectively, with 7 bases between them. In germline, CDR1 is SGHNT, CDR2 YENEEA. In DNA, the CDR3 is TGTGCCAGCAGCTTAGGGTTTATAGCCAAAAACATTCAGTACTTC. Translation: CASSLGFIAKNIQYF.

This clone is medium-sized (0.01 to 0.1%) by share. The chain has TRBV6-8 and TRBJ1-2, with no clear D. The germline gives CDR1 MNHGY, CDR2 SAAAGT. Deletions cut 0 bases from V and 4 bases from J, with 15 bases between. The CDR3 covers 16 residues. CDR3 protein: CASSYSYSDLGYGYTF. In nucleotides, the CDR3 is TGTGCCAGCAGTTACTCGTATAGTGACCTGGGCTATGGCTACACCTTC.

This clone appeared once. CDR3 nucleotide sequence: TGTGCTAGTGGTTTGGGGGGACAGGGACTTGGGTACGAGCAGTACTTC. Protein: CASGLGGQGLGYEQYF. This rearrangement joins TRBV12-5 to TRBJ2-7; 9 bases fit TRBD1. This CDR3 is built from 16 residues. The germline CDR1 and CDR2 sequences are LGHNT and FRNRAP. The ends lost 1 base at V and 4 bases at J; junction bases unmatched: 8.

This clone is labeled as medium-sized. The chain employs TRBV11-3 and TRBJ2-7, with 7 bases identical to TRBD1. CDR3 length equals 14 residues. V gave up 3 bases and J gave up 3 bases; unmatched junction bases: 5. Germline lookup yields CDR1 SGHNT and CDR2 YENEEA. This CDR3 reads CASSFRDSNYEQYV. The CDR3 bases are TGTGCCAGCAGCTTCCGGGACAGCAACTACGAGCAGTACGTC.

This chain joins TRBV11-3 and TRBJ1-6, with D possibly matching TRBD1 (6 bases). The germline V gene has CDR1 SGHNT and CDR2 YENEEA. The CDR3 spans 15 residues. V shed 3 bases and J shed 6 bases, with 12 bases lying between them. The CDR3 nucleotides are TGTGCCAGCAGCTTGGGCAGGGGCGGTAATTCACCCCTCCACTTT. This codes for CASSLGRGGNSPLHF.

This chain connects TRBV6-8 to TRBJ2-2, with unresolved D. CDR3 length equals 14 residues. Per the germline V gene, CDR1 is MNHGY and CDR2 is SAAAGT. Deletions cut 7 bases from V and 2 bases from J, with 11 bases between. CDR3 region: CASNLRANTGELFF. The DNA of the CDR3 is TGTGCCAGCAACCTCCGGGCTAACACCGGGGAGCTGTTTTTT.

J is TRBJ1-5 and V is TRBV6-8, with a possible D match to TRBD1 (5 bases). The CDR3 has 14 residues. Trimming cost V 8 bases and J 0 bases, with 11 bases left between them. Per the germline V gene, CDR1 is MNHGY and CDR2 is SAAAGT. Here the CDR3 reads CASGTADSNQPQHF. The CDR3 bases are TGTGCCAGCGGGACGGCCGATAGCAATCAGCCCCAGCATTTT.

In its sample, this clone was seen a few times. The chain is built from TRBV4-1 and TRBJ2-5; D is perhaps TRBD2 (7 bases). Germline V gene sequence: CDR1 MGHRA, CDR2 YSYEKL. This CDR3 is built from 16 residues. The ends were cut back, 1 base at V and 5 bases at J, with 17 bases in the middle. CDR3 in amino acids: CASSQGLAGAGETQYF. The CDR3 DNA is TGCGCCAGCAGCCAAGGTTTGGCGGGGGCCGGGGAGACCCAGTACTTC.

The chain combines TRBV19 with TRBJ1-2; 11 bases agree with TRBD1. The CDR3 runs 14 residues. CDR1 is LNHDA and CDR2 is SQIVND in the germline V gene (reference sequence). With 7 bases clipped from V and 4 bases from J, the junction kept 5 bases outside the gene matches. Written as DNA, the CDR3 is TGTGCCAGTATGGACAGGGGGCCGAGCTATGGCTACACCTTC. This gives the protein CASMDRGPSYGYTF.

The J gene is TRBJ2-4, the V gene TRBV14, with D perhaps being TRBD1 or TRBD2 (5 bases each). Between the trimmed V and J ends, which lost 2 bases and 1 base, there was a span of 6 bases. Germline CDR1 and CDR2: SGHDN and FVKESK. This CDR3 is built from 14 residues. The CDR3 DNA reads TGTGCCAGCAGCCAATGGGGGGCCAAAAACATTCAGTACTTC. As protein: CASSQWGAKNIQYF.

The chain uses TRBV5-1 and TRBJ1-2, with 9 positions matching TRBD1. V lost 4 bases to trimming and J lost 6 bases; unmatched junction nucleotides: 7. The V gene's germline CDR1 is SGHRS and CDR2 YFSETQ. The CDR3 sequence is 14 residues long. DNA for the CDR3: TGCGCCAGCAGCCAAGGACAGGGGACGGATGGCTACACCTTC. Protein product: CASSQGQGTDGYTF.

J is TRBJ1-1 and V is TRBV6-8, with 10 bases that match TRBD1. In germline, CDR1 is MNHGY, CDR2 SAAAGT. The CDR3 runs 15 residues. Losses at the gene ends were 7 bases for V and 1 base for J; bases not matched to a gene: 6. CDR3 bases: TGTGCCAGCAATAGGGGACAGGGGAGGAACACTGAAGCTTTCTTT. This translates into CASNRGQGRNTEAFF.